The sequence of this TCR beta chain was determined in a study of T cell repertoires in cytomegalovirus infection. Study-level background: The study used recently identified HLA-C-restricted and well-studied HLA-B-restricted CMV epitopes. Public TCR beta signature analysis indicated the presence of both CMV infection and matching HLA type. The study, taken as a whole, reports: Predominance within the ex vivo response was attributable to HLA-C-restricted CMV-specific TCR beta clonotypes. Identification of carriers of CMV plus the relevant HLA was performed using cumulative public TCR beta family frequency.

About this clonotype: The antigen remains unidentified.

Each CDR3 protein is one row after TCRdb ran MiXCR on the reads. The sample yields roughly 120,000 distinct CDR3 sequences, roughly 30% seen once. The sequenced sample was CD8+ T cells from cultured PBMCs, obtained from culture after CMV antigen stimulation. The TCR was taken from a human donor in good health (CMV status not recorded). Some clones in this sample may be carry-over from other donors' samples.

CDR3 sequence: CASSEDTLAGDGKEQFF. CDR3 nucleotides: TGTGCCAGCAGTGAGGACACACTAGCGGGGGACGGGAAGGAGCAGTTCTTC. This sequence joins TRBV2 and TRBJ2-1; TRBD2 matches 11 bases. The CDR3 consists of 17 residues. Germline CDR1 and CDR2: SNHLY and FYNNEI. V lost 3 bases and J lost 10; bases outside the gene matches: 14.